These T cell receptor beta chains were read from a single sample in a study of T cell changes during pregnancy in multiple sclerosis. Sequencing was performed with immunoSEQ multiplex PCR; in TCRdb, only in-frame clones are kept and a portion is missing. The repertoire consists of about 81,000 clones, with over 85% occurring once and the leading ten covering approximately 1.3%. Here the sequenced sample was peripheral blood, taken in the third trimester of pregnancy. The receptors originated from a female donor in good health, enrolled as a control in a pregnancy study. The CDR3 runs from the conserved cysteine through the conserved F or W. The D gene is left open where the match is weak.

J gene: TRBJ1-5
D gene: -
V gene: TRBV2
CDR3 protein: CASSERPGSNRGNQPQHF

J gene: TRBJ1-2
D gene: -
V gene: TRBV28
CDR3 protein: CASSLVGEGVKYGYTF

J gene: TRBJ2-7
D gene: TRBD1
V gene: TRBV4-2
CDR3 protein: CASSQYRDRGLSYEQYF

J gene: TRBJ2-1
D gene: -
V gene: TRBV2
CDR3 protein: CASSEFGANNEQFF

J gene: TRBJ2-5
D gene: TRBD2
V gene: TRBV7-6
CDR3 protein: CASSPGTSGLYQETQYF

J gene: TRBJ1-5
D gene: TRBD1
V gene: TRBV6-1
CDR3 protein: CASSASGTGGLPQHF

J gene: TRBJ2-1
D gene: TRBD2
V gene: TRBV19
CDR3 protein: CASSTGTSQFF

J gene: TRBJ1-5
D gene: -
V gene: TRBV10-3
CDR3 protein: CAISESRHNQPQHF

J gene: TRBJ2-1
D gene: TRBD2
V gene: TRBV25-1
CDR3 protein: CASSESAGVAHNEQFF

J gene: TRBJ2-1
D gene: TRBD2
V gene: TRBV28
CDR3 protein: CASSTSGISRNEQFF

J gene: TRBJ2-1
D gene: TRBD1
V gene: TRBV28
CDR3 protein: CASCTGGRYEQFF

J gene: TRBJ2-7
D gene: TRBD1
V gene: TRBV6-5
CDR3 protein: CATTGTGTYEQYF

J gene: TRBJ2-3
D gene: -
V gene: TRBV7-6
CDR3 protein: CASSTRGDTQYF

J gene: TRBJ2-3
D gene: -
V gene: TRBV14
CDR3 protein: CASSPRVFTDTQYF

J gene: TRBJ2-7
D gene: TRBD2
V gene: TRBV5-4
CDR3 protein: CASSGPSGGYEQYF

J gene: TRBJ2-4
D gene: TRBD1
V gene: TRBV28
CDR3 protein: CASSQNRGRISKNIQYF

J gene: TRBJ1-5
D gene: -
V gene: TRBV2
CDR3 protein: CASSEQGKVSQPQHF

J gene: TRBJ2-2
D gene: -
V gene: TRBV6-4
CDR3 protein: CASSDSRASGELFF

J gene: TRBJ2-3
D gene: TRBD1
V gene: TRBV18
CDR3 protein: CASSPGTGQSTQYF

J gene: TRBJ2-6
D gene: -
V gene: TRBV5-1
CDR3 protein: CASSLDTGSGANVLTF

J gene: TRBJ2-7
D gene: -
V gene: TRBV19
CDR3 protein: CASSLGAPYEQYF

J gene: TRBJ2-4
D gene: TRBD2
V gene: TRBV4-2
CDR3 protein: CASRAGDQYF

J gene: TRBJ1-1
D gene: -
V gene: TRBV7-9
CDR3 protein: CASSLIGTSGAFF

J gene: TRBJ1-1
D gene: -
V gene: TRBV4-2
CDR3 protein: CASSQMTSMNTEAFF

J gene: TRBJ1-1
D gene: -
V gene: TRBV6-1
CDR3 protein: CASSEEDLNTEAFF

J gene: TRBJ2-1
D gene: TRBD2
V gene: TRBV4-2
CDR3 protein: CASSQSSGDEQFF

J gene: TRBJ2-7
D gene: TRBD1
V gene: TRBV5-4
CDR3 protein: CASSADREPYEQYF

J gene: TRBJ1-5
D gene: TRBD1
V gene: TRBV7-8
CDR3 protein: CASSLTGVQPQHF

J gene: TRBJ2-1
D gene: -
V gene: TRBV13
CDR3 protein: CASSPRSVSYNEQFF

J gene: TRBJ1-3
D gene: -
V gene: TRBV5-4
CDR3 protein: CASSLAHSGNTIYF

J gene: TRBJ2-1
D gene: TRBD2
V gene: TRBV14
CDR3 protein: CASSPRGLAGDQQFF

J gene: TRBJ2-3
D gene: TRBD2
V gene: TRBV4-1
CDR3 protein: CASSQDRGLAGGSTDTQYF

J gene: TRBJ2-6
D gene: -
V gene: TRBV7-9
CDR3 protein: CASSFLSGANVLTF

J gene: TRBJ2-7
D gene: TRBD2
V gene: TRBV25-1
CDR3 protein: CASRGGRYEQYF

J gene: TRBJ1-4
D gene: -
V gene: TRBV5-4
CDR3 protein: CASSLTTGRDEKLFF

J gene: TRBJ1-2
D gene: TRBD1
V gene: TRBV5-6
CDR3 protein: CASSHISRDRHYGYTF

J gene: TRBJ2-7
D gene: TRBD1
V gene: TRBV5-8
CDR3 protein: CASSLEGQAPVEQYF

J gene: TRBJ2-2
D gene: TRBD1
V gene: TRBV2
CDR3 protein: CASSVQGVSNTGELFF

J gene: TRBJ2-7
D gene: -
V gene: TRBV14
CDR3 protein: CASSQVAGGSYEQYF

J gene: -
D gene: -
V gene: TRBV4-1
CDR3 protein: CASSPLFTGGSYEQYF

J gene: TRBJ1-5
D gene: -
V gene: TRBV6-1
CDR3 protein: CASSASTAQHF

J gene: TRBJ1-2
D gene: -
V gene: TRBV6-5
CDR3 protein: CASRPPGPPNYGYTF

J gene: TRBJ2-5
D gene: -
V gene: TRBV5-1
CDR3 protein: CASSSSGYQETQYF

J gene: TRBJ1-1
D gene: TRBD1
V gene: TRBV27
CDR3 protein: CASSPRTGMDTEAFF

J gene: TRBJ1-1
D gene: -
V gene: TRBV15
CDR3 protein: CATSGLMNTEAFF

J gene: TRBJ2-1
D gene: TRBD2
V gene: TRBV27
CDR3 protein: CASIGLAGDNEQFF